This paragraph reports one T cell receptor (beta chain). Donors had no recently reported acute infections or vaccinations and were HIV-negative. Genomic DNA belonging to each subset was distributed in equal measure over several immunoSEQ plates. The method was immunoSEQ multiplex PCR; TCRdb's version includes in-frame clones alone and lacks a portion of them. The sample has roughly 2.5 million clones; around nine tenths are singletons. This sample is drawn from a study of shared clonotypes between healthy human individuals. Germline CDR1 is MNHNY and CDR2 is SVGAGI (reference sequence). There are 15 residues in the CDR3. With 5 bases removed from V and 0 bases from J, the gap between germline ends came to 13 bases.

The gene calls are TRBV6-6 and TRBJ2-5; no firm D call. This receptor was identified in a man younger than 35 in good health. Material: naive CD4+ T cells sorted from blood. Documented subset: CD45RA+ positively selected. CDR3 amino acids: CASSPPQLYQETQYF. Written as DNA, the CDR3 is TGTGCCAGCAGTCCTCCCCAGCTTTACCAAGAGACCCAGTACTTC.